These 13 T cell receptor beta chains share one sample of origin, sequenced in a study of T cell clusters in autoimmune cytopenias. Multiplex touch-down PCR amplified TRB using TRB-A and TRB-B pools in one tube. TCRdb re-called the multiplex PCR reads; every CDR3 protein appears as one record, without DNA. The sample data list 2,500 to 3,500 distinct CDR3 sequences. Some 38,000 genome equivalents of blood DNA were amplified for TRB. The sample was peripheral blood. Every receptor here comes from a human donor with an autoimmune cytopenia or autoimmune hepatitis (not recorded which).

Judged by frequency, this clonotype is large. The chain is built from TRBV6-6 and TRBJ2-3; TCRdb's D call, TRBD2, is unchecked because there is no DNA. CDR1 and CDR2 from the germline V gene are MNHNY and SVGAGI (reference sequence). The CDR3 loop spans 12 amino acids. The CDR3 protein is CAASLHGDTQYF.

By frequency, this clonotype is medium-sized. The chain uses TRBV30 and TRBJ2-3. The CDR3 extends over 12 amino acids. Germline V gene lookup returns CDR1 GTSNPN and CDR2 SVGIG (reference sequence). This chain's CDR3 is CAWSETPDTQYF.

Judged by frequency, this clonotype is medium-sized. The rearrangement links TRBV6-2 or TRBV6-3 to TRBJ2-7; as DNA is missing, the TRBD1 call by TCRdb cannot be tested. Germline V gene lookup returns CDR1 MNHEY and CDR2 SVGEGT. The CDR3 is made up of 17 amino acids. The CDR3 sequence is CASSYTRGYPPIYEQYF.

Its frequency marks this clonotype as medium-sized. CDR3 sequence reads: CASSTAPAGGPDTQYF. The chain joins TRBV5-4 to TRBJ2-3; TCRdb selects TRBD2, and the lack of DNA leaves this call unchecked. Germline V gene sequence: CDR1 SGHNT, CDR2 YYREEE (reference sequence). The CDR3 runs 16 residues.

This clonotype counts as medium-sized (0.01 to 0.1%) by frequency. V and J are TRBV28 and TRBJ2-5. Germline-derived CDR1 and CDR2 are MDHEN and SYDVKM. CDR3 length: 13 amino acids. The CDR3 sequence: CASSSTLQETQYF.

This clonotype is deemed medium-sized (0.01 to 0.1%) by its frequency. The CDR3 loop reads CASSRWVTDTQYF. The chain is built from TRBV7-2 and TRBJ2-3. Germline loops: CDR1 SGHTA, CDR2 FQGNSA. The CDR3 sequence is 13 residues long. Variable domain in full (rest from reference TRBV7-2 and TRBJ2-3): GAGVSQSPSNKVTEKGKDVELRCDPISGHTALYWYRQSLGQGLEFLIYFQGNSAPDKSGLPSDRFSAERTGGSVSTLTIQRTQQEDSAVYLCASSRWVTDTQYFGPGTRLTVL.

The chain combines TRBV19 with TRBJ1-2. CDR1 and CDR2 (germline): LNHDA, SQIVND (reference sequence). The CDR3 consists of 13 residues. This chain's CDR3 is CASSIGDLSGYTF. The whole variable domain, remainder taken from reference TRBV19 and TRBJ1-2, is DGGITQSPKYLFRKEGQNVTLSCEQNLNHDAMYWYRQDPGQGLRLIYYSQIVNDFQKGDIAEGYSVSREKKESFPLTVTSAQKNPTAFYLCASSIGDLSGYTFGSGTRLTVV.

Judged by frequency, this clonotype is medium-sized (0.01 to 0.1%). The CDR3 reads CASSYSRDSYNEQFF. The chain couples TRBV6-5 to TRBJ2-1; there is no DNA to check the TCRdb D call of TRBD1. Germline assignment: CDR1 MNHEY and CDR2 SVGAGI. The CDR3 totals 15 residues.

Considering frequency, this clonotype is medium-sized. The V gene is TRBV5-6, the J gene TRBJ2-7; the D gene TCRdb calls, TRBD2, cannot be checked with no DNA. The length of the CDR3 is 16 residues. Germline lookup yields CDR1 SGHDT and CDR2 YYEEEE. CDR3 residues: CASSPPTSGIIYEQYF.

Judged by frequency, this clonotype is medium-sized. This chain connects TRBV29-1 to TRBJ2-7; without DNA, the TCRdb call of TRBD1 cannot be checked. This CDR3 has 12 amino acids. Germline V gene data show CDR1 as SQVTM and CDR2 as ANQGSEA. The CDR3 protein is CSVVNRFYEQYF.

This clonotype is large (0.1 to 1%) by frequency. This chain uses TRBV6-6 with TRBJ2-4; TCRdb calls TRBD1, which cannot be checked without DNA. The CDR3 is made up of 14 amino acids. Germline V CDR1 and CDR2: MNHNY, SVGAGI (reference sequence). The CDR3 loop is CASKTGIAKNIQYF.

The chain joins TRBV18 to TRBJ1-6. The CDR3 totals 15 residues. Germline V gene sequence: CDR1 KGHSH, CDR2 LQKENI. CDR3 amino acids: CASSFYLPPSSPLHF.

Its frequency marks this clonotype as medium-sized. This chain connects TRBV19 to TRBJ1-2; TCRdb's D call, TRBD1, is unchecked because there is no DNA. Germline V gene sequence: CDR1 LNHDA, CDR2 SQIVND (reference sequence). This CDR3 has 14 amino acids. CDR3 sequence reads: CASSEEQGHYGYTF.